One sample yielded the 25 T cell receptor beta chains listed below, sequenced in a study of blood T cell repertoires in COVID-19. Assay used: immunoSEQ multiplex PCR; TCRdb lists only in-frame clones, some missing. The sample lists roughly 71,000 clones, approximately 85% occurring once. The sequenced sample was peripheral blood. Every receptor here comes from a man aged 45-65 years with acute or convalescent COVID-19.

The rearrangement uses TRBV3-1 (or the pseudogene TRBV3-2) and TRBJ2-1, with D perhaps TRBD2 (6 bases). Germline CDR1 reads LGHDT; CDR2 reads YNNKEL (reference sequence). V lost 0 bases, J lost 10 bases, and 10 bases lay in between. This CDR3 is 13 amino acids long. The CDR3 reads CASSQDHAGEQFF. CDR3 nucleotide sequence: TGTGCCAGCAGCCAAGATCACGCGGGGGAGCAGTTCTTC.

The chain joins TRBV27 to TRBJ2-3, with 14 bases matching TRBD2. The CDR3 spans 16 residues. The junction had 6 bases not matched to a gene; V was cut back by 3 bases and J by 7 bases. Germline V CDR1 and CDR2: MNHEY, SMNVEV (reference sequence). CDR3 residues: CASSLTSGGAWNTQYF. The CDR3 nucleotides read TGTGCCAGCAGTTTGACTAGCGGGGGGGCTTGGAATACGCAGTATTTT.

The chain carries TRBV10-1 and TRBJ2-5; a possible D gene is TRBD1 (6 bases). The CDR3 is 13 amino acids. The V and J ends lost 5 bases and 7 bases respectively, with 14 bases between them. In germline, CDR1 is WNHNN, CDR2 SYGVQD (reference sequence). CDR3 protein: CASSLQGSGTQYF. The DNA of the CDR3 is TGCGCCAGCAGTCTACAGGGAAGTGGGACCCAGTACTTC.

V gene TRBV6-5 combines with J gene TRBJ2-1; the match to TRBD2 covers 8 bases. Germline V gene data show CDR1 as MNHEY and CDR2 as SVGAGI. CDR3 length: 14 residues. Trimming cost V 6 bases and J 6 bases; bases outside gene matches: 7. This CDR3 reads CASSARGGINEQFF. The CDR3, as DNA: TGTGCCAGCAGCGCCCGGGGGGGGATCAATGAGCAGTTCTTC.

The CDR3 nucleotides are TGCGCCAGCAGCTTAGGAGGGGTCACCGGGGAGCTGTTTTTT. Its protein is CASSLGGVTGELFF. V is TRBV5-1 and J is TRBJ2-2; D is possibly TRBD2 (6 bases). Per germline, CDR1 SGHRS and CDR2 YFSETQ. V was pared by 2 bases and J by 4 bases, with 9 bases between. The length of the CDR3 is 14 residues.

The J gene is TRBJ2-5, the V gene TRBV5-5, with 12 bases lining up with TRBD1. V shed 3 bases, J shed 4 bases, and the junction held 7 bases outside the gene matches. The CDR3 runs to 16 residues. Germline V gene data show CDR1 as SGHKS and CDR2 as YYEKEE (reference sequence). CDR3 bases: TGTGCCAGCAGCTCAGGGGACAGGGGGCTTCGAGAGACCCAGTACTTC. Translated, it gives CASSSGDRGLRETQYF.

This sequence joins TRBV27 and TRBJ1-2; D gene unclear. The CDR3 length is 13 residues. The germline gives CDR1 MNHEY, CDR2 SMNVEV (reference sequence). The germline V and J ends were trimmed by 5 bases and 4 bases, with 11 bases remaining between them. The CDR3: CASSPGPPYGYTF. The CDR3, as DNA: TGTGCCAGCAGTCCAGGCCCCCCCTATGGCTACACCTTC.

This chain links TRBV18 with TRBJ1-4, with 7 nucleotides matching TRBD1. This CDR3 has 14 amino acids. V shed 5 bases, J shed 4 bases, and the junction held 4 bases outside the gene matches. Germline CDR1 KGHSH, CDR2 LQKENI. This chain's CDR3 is CASSKDRVNEKLFF. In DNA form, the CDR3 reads TGTGCCAGCTCAAAAGACAGGGTTAATGAAAAACTGTTTTTT.

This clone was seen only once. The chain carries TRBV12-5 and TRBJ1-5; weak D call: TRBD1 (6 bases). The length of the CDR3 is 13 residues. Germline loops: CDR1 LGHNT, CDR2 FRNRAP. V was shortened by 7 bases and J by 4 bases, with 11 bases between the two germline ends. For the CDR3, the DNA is TGTGCTAGTGCCCTTACAGGGAATCAGCCCCAGCATTTT. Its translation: CASALTGNQPQHF.

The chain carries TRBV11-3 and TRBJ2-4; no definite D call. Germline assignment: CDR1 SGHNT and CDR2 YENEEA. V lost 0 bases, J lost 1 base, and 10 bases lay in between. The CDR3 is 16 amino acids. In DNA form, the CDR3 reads TGTGCCAGCAGCTTAGATCACACCCCGGCCAAAAACATTCAGTACTTC. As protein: CASSLDHTPAKNIQYF.

The DNA for the CDR3 is TGTGCCAGCAGCCAAGAGGGGCCTGAAGCTTTCTTT. Amino acids: CASSQEGPEAFF. V and J are TRBV3-1 (or the pseudogene TRBV3-2) and TRBJ1-1; D is perhaps TRBD1 (5 bases). From germline, CDR1 is LGHDT and CDR2 YNNKEL (reference sequence). The CDR3 sequence is 12 residues long. Trimming took off 0 bases at V and 6 bases at J, with 5 bases between the two ends.

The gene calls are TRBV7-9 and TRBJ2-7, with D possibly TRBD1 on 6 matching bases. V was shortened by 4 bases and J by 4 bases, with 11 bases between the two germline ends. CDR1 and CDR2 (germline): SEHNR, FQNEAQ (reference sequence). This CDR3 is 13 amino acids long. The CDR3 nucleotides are TGTGCCAGCAGCTCATTACAGGGTTACGAGCAGTACTTC. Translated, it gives CASSSLQGYEQYF.

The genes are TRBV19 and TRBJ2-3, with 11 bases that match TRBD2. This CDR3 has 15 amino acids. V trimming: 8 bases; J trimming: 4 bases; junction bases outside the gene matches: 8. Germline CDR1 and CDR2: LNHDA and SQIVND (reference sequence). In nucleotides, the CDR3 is TGTGCCAGTCGGAGACTAGCGGGGTTGGCAGATACGCAGTATTTT. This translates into CASRRLAGLADTQYF.

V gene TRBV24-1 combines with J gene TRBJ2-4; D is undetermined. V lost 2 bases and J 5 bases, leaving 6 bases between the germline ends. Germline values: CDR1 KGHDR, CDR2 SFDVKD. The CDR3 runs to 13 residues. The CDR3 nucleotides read TGTGCCACCAGTGATTGGGCCCAAAACATTCAGTACTTC. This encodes CATSDWAQNIQYF.

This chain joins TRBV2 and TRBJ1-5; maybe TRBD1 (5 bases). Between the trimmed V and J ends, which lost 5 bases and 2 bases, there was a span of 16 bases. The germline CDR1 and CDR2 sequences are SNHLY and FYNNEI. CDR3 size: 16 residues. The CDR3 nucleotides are TGTGCCAGCAGTAGAATCAGGGAGGGAGGCAATCAGCCCCAGCATTTT. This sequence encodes CASSRIREGGNQPQHF.

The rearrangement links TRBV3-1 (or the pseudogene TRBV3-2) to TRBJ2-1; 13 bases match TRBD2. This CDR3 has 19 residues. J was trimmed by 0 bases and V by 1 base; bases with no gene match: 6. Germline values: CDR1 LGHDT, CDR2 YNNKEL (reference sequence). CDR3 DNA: TGTGCCAGCAGCCAAGGTAGGACTAGCGGGGGAAGCTCCTACAATGAGCAGTTCTTC. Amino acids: CASSQGRTSGGSSYNEQFF.

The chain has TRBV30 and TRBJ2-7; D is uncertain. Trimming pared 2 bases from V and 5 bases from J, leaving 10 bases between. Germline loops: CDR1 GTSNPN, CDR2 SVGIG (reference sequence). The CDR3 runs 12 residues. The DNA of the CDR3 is TGTGCCTGGAGTACCCAGCGAGACGAGCAGTACTTC. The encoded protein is CAWSTQRDEQYF.

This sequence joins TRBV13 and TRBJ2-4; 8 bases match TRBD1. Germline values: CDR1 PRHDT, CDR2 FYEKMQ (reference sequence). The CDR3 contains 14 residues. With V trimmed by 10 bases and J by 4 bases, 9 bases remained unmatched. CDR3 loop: CATGQTGEKNIQYF. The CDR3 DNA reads TGTGCCACCGGACAGACAGGGGAGAAAAACATTCAGTACTTC.

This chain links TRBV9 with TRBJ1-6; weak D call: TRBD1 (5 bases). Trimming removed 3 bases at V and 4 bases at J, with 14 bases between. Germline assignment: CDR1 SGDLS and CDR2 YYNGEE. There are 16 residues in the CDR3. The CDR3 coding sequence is TGTGCCAGCAGCGCGGGGGAGGGGAGTTATAATTCACCCCTCCACTTT. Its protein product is CASSAGEGSYNSPLHF.

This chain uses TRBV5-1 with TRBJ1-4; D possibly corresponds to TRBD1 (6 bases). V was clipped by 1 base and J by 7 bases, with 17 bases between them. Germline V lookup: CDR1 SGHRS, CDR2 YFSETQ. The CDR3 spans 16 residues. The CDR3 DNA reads TGCGCCAGCAGCTTGTGGCCCGGGACATCCGGTGAAAAACTGTTTTTT. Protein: CASSLWPGTSGEKLFF.

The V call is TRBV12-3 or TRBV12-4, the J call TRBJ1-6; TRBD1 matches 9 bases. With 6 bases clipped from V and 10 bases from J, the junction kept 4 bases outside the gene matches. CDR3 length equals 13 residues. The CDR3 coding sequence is TGTGCCAGCAGCCGGGACAGGGTGTCACCCCTCCACTTT. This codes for CASSRDRVSPLHF.

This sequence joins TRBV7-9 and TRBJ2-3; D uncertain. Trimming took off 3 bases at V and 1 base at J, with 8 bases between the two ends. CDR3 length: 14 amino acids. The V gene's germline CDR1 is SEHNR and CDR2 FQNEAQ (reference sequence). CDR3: CASSFGRRTDTQYF. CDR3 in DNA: TGTGCCAGCAGCTTTGGCAGGCGCACAGATACGCAGTATTTT.

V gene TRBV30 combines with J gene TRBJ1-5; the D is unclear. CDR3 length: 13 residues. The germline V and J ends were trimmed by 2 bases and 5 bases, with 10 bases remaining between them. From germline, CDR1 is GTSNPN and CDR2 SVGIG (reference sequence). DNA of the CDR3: TGTGCCTGGAGTCCCCACCGAGATCAGCCCCAGCATTTT. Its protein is CAWSPHRDQPQHF.

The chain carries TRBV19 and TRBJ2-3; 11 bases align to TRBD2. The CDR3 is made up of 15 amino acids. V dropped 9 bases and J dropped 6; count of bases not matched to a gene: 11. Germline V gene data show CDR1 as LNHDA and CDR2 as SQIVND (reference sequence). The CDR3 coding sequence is TGTGCCAGCGCCAAGGGACTAGCGGTGACGGATACGCAGTATTTT. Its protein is CASAKGLAVTDTQYF.

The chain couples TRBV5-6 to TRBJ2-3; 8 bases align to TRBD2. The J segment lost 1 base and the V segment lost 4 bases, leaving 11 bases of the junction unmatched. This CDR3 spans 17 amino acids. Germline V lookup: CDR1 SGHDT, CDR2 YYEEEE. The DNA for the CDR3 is TGTGCCAGCAGCGCAGGATTCTATAGCGGGGGCACAGATACGCAGTATTTT. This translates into CASSAGFYSGGTDTQYF.